This passage covers 5 T cell receptor beta chains from one sample sequenced in a study of blood T cell repertoires in COVID-19. Profiled with immunoSEQ multiplex PCR; TCRdb holds only in-frame clones, not every one. The sample records approximately 280,000 clones, roughly 90% being singletons. The sample taken for sequencing was peripheral blood. All receptors come from a man between 40 and 49 years old with acute or convalescent COVID-19.

The genes are TRBV12-3 or TRBV12-4 and TRBJ1-2; D gene ambiguous. This CDR3 contains 13 residues. Trimming left V 7 bases short and J 2 bases short, with 11 bases between. The chain's CDR3 is CASTLSVNYGYTF. Written as DNA, the CDR3 is TGTGCCAGCACCCTATCCGTGAACTATGGCTACACCTTC.

J is TRBJ1-4 and V is TRBV15; no definite D call. This CDR3 is built from 16 residues. From germline, CDR1 is LNHNV and CDR2 YYDKDF (reference sequence). V lost 0 bases, J lost 1 base, and 9 bases lay in between. The CDR3 nucleotides are TGTGCCACCAGCAGAGATAGAAGCCAAACTAATGAAAAACTGTTTTTT. Protein product: CATSRDRSQTNEKLFF.

In nucleotides, the CDR3 is TGTGCTAGTGGTTACAGGGGACAAGATCAGCCCCAGCATTTT. Translated: CASGYRGQDQPQHF. V is TRBV12-5 and J is TRBJ1-5; the match to TRBD1 covers 7 bases. The V gene end was trimmed by 4 bases and the J gene end by 5 bases; junction bases not matched to a gene: 5. The CDR3 is 14 amino acids. The germline V gene encodes CDR1 LGHNT and CDR2 FRNRAP.

The rearrangement joins TRBV11-2 to TRBJ2-1, with unresolved D. Germline V gene data show CDR1 as SGHAT and CDR2 as FQNNGV. The CDR3 contains 12 residues. Trimming took 2 bases from V and 5 from J, leaving 4 bases between them. As DNA, the CDR3 is TGTGCCAGCAGCTTATACAACAATGAGCAGTTCTTC. Protein product: CASSLYNNEQFF.

This chain links TRBV27 with TRBJ1-6; weak D call: TRBD1 (5 bases). The V gene's germline CDR1 is MNHEY and CDR2 SMNVEV (reference sequence). V shed 7 bases and J shed 2 bases, with 15 bases lying between them. The CDR3 sequence is 16 residues long. This chain's CDR3 is CASTVGQRPYNSPLHF. The CDR3 DNA reads TGTGCCAGCACTGTGGGGCAACGCCCCTATAATTCACCCCTCCACTTT.